Listed below are T cell receptor beta chains from one sample, sequenced in a study of control samples from healthy donors and cancer patients. TCRdb's table, derived via immunoSEQ multiplex PCR, lists solely in-frame clones and lacks some. The sample has approximately 130,000 clones; about nine tenths are singletons. Sequencing was performed on blood. The receptors derive from a man aged 40-55 years in good health. Both conserved end residues are part of each CDR3. D genes are given only for firm matches. Clone size is stated in some rows and not others, as once, few, many or a class when expanded.

V: TRBV7-9
size: NA
D: NA
J: TRBJ2-1
CDR3: CASSLWSTNEQFF
DNA: TGTGCCAGCAGCTTATGGAGTACCAATGAGCAGTTCTTC

V: TRBV18
size: NA
D: NA
J: TRBJ1-1
CDR3: CASSPPSGYTEAFF
DNA: TGTGCCAGCTCACCACCCTCCGGGTACACTGAAGCTTTCTTT

V: TRBV4-3
size: NA
D: TRBD1
J: TRBJ1-4
CDR3: CASSLLFGTGVEKLFF
DNA: TGCGCCAGCAGCCTTTTGTTCGGGACAGGGGTTGAAAAACTGTTTTTT

V: TRBV2
size: NA
D: NA
J: TRBJ2-6
CDR3: CASRLLSPANVLTF
DNA: TGTGCCAGCAGGCTTTTATCCCCCGCCAACGTCCTGACTTTC

V: TRBV3-1/TRBV3-2
size: NA
D: NA
J: TRBJ2-3
CDR3: CASSQPPPTDTQYF
DNA: TGTGCCAGCAGCCAACCTCCCCCCACAGATACGCAGTATTTT

V: TRBV6-2/TRBV6-3
size: NA
D: TRBD2
J: TRBJ2-3
CDR3: CASSPTSGADTQYF
DNA: TGTGCCAGCAGTCCGACTAGCGGGGCAGATACGCAGTATTTT

V: TRBV5-1
size: NA
D: NA
J: TRBJ2-7
CDR3: CASSLDWGSGEQYF
DNA: TGCGCCAGCAGCTTGGACTGGGGGAGCGGCGAGCAGTACTTC

V: TRBV7-8
size: NA
D: NA
J: TRBJ2-7
CDR3: CASSFRGGVGYEQYF
DNA: TGTGCCAGCAGCTTCCGTGGAGGGGTAGGGTACGAGCAGTACTTC

V: TRBV15
size: NA
D: NA
J: TRBJ1-5
CDR3: CATSSVGEPQHF
DNA: TGTGCCACCAGCTCGGTAGGGGAGCCCCAGCATTTT

V: TRBV4-1
size: NA
D: NA
J: TRBJ1-3
CDR3: CASSTRVTGFSGNTIYF
DNA: TGCGCCAGCAGCACCCGAGTGACAGGTTTCTCTGGAAACACCATATATTTT

V: TRBV6-5
size: NA
D: NA
J: TRBJ2-3
CDR3: CASSSLPGSTDTQYF
DNA: TGTGCCAGCAGTTCTCTCCCGGGGAGCACAGATACGCAGTATTTT

V: TRBV4-3
size: NA
D: NA
J: TRBJ1-6
CDR3: CASSQGLDSPLHF
DNA: TGCGCCAGCAGCCAAGGTTTAGATTCACCCCTCCACTTT

V: TRBV5-8
size: NA
D: NA
J: TRBJ1-5
CDR3: CASSLYLGAGNQPQHF
DNA: TGTGCCAGCAGCTTGTATCTGGGGGCAGGCAATCAGCCCCAGCATTTT

V: TRBV5-6
size: NA
D: NA
J: TRBJ1-1
CDR3: CASSAWAEAFF
DNA: TGTGCCAGCAGCGCCTGGGCTGAAGCTTTCTTT

V: TRBV14
size: NA
D: NA
J: TRBJ1-2
CDR3: CASSQDLIRDTNYGYTF
DNA: TGTGCCAGCAGCCAAGATCTTATCCGAGACACTAACTATGGCTACACCTTC

V: TRBV18
size: NA
D: NA
J: TRBJ1-5
CDR3: CASSPQGGDQPQHF
DNA: TGTGCCAGCTCACCACAGGGTGGGGATCAGCCCCAGCATTTT

V: TRBV5-6
size: NA
D: NA
J: TRBJ2-7
CDR3: CASSWGVTYEQYF
DNA: TGTGCCAGCAGCTGGGGAGTAACCTACGAGCAGTACTTC

V: TRBV18
size: NA
D: NA
J: TRBJ2-5
CDR3: CASSPTDDTQETQYF
DNA: TGTGCCAGCTCACCAACCGACGATACCCAAGAGACCCAGTACTTC

V: TRBV6-1
size: NA
D: NA
J: TRBJ1-2
CDR3: CASSDGGGLGNYTF
DNA: TGTGCCAGCAGTGACGGGGGGGGATTGGGTAACTACACCTTC

V: TRBV20-1
size: NA
D: NA
J: TRBJ1-1
CDR3: CSASDTNTEAFF
DNA: TGCAGTGCTAGTGATACGAACACTGAAGCTTTCTTT

V: TRBV29-1
size: NA
D: TRBD2
J: TRBJ2-1
CDR3: CSLTDWEGNEQFF
DNA: TGCAGCCTTACGGACTGGGAGGGCAATGAGCAGTTCTTC

V: TRBV4-1
size: once
D: NA
J: TRBJ1-3
CDR3: CASRRGSSGNTIYF
DNA: TGCGCCAGCAGAAGGGGTAGCTCTGGAAACACCATATATTTT

V: TRBV6-2/TRBV6-3
size: NA
D: NA
J: TRBJ1-5
CDR3: CASSYSPDYSNQPQHF
DNA: TGTGCCAGCAGTTACTCGCCCGACTATAGCAATCAGCCCCAGCATTTT

V: TRBV11-3
size: NA
D: NA
J: TRBJ1-1
CDR3: CASSLGLNEAFF
DNA: TGTGCCAGCAGCTTAGGGTTGAATGAAGCTTTCTTT

V: TRBV6-2/TRBV6-3
size: once
D: NA
J: TRBJ1-6
CDR3: CASSYLSIGNSPLHF
DNA: TGTGCCAGCAGTTACCTCAGTATCGGTAATTCACCCCTCCACTTT

V: TRBV25-1
size: NA
D: NA
J: TRBJ1-5
CDR3: CASGETGLGNQPQHF
DNA: TGTGCCAGCGGGGAGACAGGTTTGGGCAATCAGCCCCAGCATTTT

V: TRBV5-1
size: NA
D: TRBD1
J: TRBJ2-1
CDR3: CASSHPGTGNEQFF
DNA: TGCGCCAGCAGCCATCCCGGGACAGGGAATGAGCAGTTCTTC

V: TRBV4-3
size: NA
D: NA
J: TRBJ1-6
CDR3: CASSQEGYNSPLHF
DNA: TGCGCCAGCAGCCAAGAGGGATATAATTCACCCCTCCACTTT

V: TRBV7-2
size: NA
D: TRBD1
J: TRBJ1-2
CDR3: CASSPTGGQVYGYTF
DNA: TGTGCCAGCAGCCCCACAGGGGGCCAGGTCTATGGCTACACCTTC

V: TRBV4-3
size: NA
D: NA
J: TRBJ1-3
CDR3: CASSQDLPGGSGNTIYF
DNA: TGCGCCAGCAGCCAAGATCTTCCCGGAGGCTCTGGAAACACCATATATTTT

V: TRBV10-3
size: NA
D: NA
J: TRBJ1-1
CDR3: CAISEGGINTEAFF
DNA: TGTGCCATCAGTGAAGGCGGGATTAACACTGAAGCTTTCTTT

V: TRBV4-3
size: NA
D: NA
J: TRBJ1-2
CDR3: CASSQGGTNYGYTF
DNA: TGCGCCAGCAGCCAAGGCGGTACAAACTATGGCTACACCTTC

V: TRBV5-1
size: NA
D: NA
J: TRBJ2-7
CDR3: CASSLTAFYEQYF
DNA: TGCGCCAGCAGCTTGACAGCGTTCTACGAGCAGTACTTC

V: TRBV30
size: NA
D: TRBD1
J: TRBJ1-2
CDR3: CAWSPTGGRYTF
DNA: TGTGCCTGGAGTCCTACAGGGGGCCGCTACACCTTC

V: TRBV5-1
size: NA
D: NA
J: TRBJ1-1
CDR3: CASSLLSGAAAEAFF
DNA: TGCGCCAGCAGCTTGTTATCCGGCGCGGCCGCTGAAGCTTTCTTT

V: TRBV4-3
size: NA
D: NA
J: TRBJ2-6
CDR3: CASSLRPPGYSGANVLTF
DNA: TGCGCCAGCAGCCTCCGACCGCCAGGCTACTCTGGGGCCAACGTCCTGACTTTC

V: TRBV13
size: NA
D: TRBD1
J: TRBJ1-2
CDR3: CASSARDRWVNGYTF
DNA: TGTGCCAGCAGCGCCCGGGACAGATGGGTTAACGGCTACACCTTC

V: TRBV6-2/TRBV6-3
size: once
D: NA
J: TRBJ2-1
CDR3: CASSYPGNEQFF
DNA: TGTGCCAGCAGTTACCCCGGGAATGAGCAGTTCTTC

V: TRBV7-2
size: NA
D: TRBD2
J: TRBJ2-3
CDR3: CASSDRGGDTQYF
DNA: TGTGCCAGCAGCGATCGGGGGGGGGATACGCAGTATTTT

V: TRBV21-1
size: NA
D: NA
J: TRBJ2-7
CDR3: CASSKARTGPYEQYF
DNA: TGTGCCAGCAGCAAAGCGAGGACTGGGCCCTACGAGCAGTACTTC

V: TRBV4-1
size: NA
D: NA
J: TRBJ1-2
CDR3: CASSQVVGDPYGYTF
DNA: TGCGCCAGCAGCCAGGTTGTTGGGGACCCCTATGGCTACACCTTC